Below are 17 T cell receptor beta chains sequenced from a single sample in a study of shared clonotypes between healthy human individuals. The method was immunoSEQ multiplex PCR; TCRdb's version includes in-frame clones alone and lacks a portion of them. The sample has more than 1.2 million clones, approximately 98.5% seen once. Sequences were obtained from naive CD4+ T cells sorted from blood. Indicated subset: CD45RA+ positively selected. The origin of the receptors is a man younger than 40 in good health.

The chain is built from TRBV7-9 and TRBJ1-2, with 8 bases matching TRBD1. The CDR3 is 13 residues long. The V and J ends lost 4 bases and 7 bases, in that order; junction bases with no gene match: 5. Germline values: CDR1 SEHNR, CDR2 FQNEAQ (reference sequence). The CDR3: CASSSDRDGGYTF. The CDR3 nucleotides read TGTGCCAGCAGCTCGGACAGGGATGGTGGCTACACCTTC.

The V gene is TRBV15, the J gene TRBJ2-7; D remains ambiguous. V was trimmed by 5 bases and J by 6 bases, leaving 17 bases between them. The length of the CDR3 is 14 residues. Germline CDR1 is LNHNV and CDR2 is YYDKDF (reference sequence). CDR3 sequence (DNA): TGTGCCACCAGCGTTCTGGACGGACGAGGCGAGCAGTACTTC. This translates into CATSVLDGRGEQYF.

The chain is built from TRBV19 and TRBJ2-1; 7 nucleotides align to TRBD1. Germline CDR1 reads LNHDA; CDR2 reads SQIVND (reference sequence). The V segment lost 9 bases and the J segment 4 bases; nucleotides outside the gene matches: 6. This CDR3 region has 13 residues. The CDR3 nucleotides read TGTGCCAGCGGGACAGCTACATACAATGAGCAGTTCTTC. This encodes CASGTATYNEQFF.

This chain connects TRBV5-4 to TRBJ2-1; TRBD2 aligns across 10 bases. V was pared by 3 bases and J by 6 bases, with 6 bases of the junction left unmatched. This CDR3 spans 15 amino acids. CDR1 and CDR2 (germline): SGHNT, YYREEE (reference sequence). The CDR3 coding sequence is TGTGCCAGCAGCTCTCCAGCGGGAGGGGTCAATGAGCAGTTCTTC. The encoded protein is CASSSPAGGVNEQFF.

V usage is TRBV7-9 and J usage is TRBJ2-7; 9 bases align to TRBD2. Trimming took 5 bases from V and 5 from J; bases not matched to a gene: 10. The CDR3 is made up of 15 amino acids. Germline V gene lookup returns CDR1 SEHNR and CDR2 FQNEAQ (reference sequence). CDR3 sequence: CASSKGRTSDDEQYF. The DNA of the CDR3 is TGTGCCAGCAGCAAAGGGCGGACTAGCGACGACGAGCAGTACTTC.

The gene calls are TRBV7-3 and TRBJ2-1, with D possibly matching TRBD2 (5 bases). Germline V CDR1 and CDR2: SGHTA, FQGTGA. Deletions cut 5 bases from V and 9 bases from J, with 17 bases between. The CDR3 is 14 amino acids. This chain's CDR3 is CASSRPGGGGEQFF. The CDR3 nucleotides read TGTGCCAGCAGCCGACCAGGAGGAGGCGGTGAGCAGTTCTTC.

The chain has TRBV28 and TRBJ2-2; no clear D. V dropped 6 bases and J dropped 8 bases, with 13 bases sitting between them. Germline lookup yields CDR1 MDHEN and CDR2 SYDVKM. The CDR3 contains 13 residues. CDR3 sequence reads: CASRAPAWGELFF. CDR3 DNA: TGTGCCAGCAGGGCACCGGCGTGGGGGGAGCTGTTTTTT.

This rearrangement joins TRBV27 to TRBJ1-2; D is undetermined. CDR3 length equals 13 residues. The ends were cut back, 0 bases at V and 13 bases at J, with 15 bases in the middle. Looked up from germline, CDR1 is MNHEY and CDR2 is SMNVEV (reference sequence). CDR3 DNA: TGTGCCAGCAGTTTATCTTTGGGGAATGAACCCACCTTC. Its translation is CASSLSLGNEPTF.

V usage is TRBV18 and J usage is TRBJ2-5, with TRBD2 matching over 11 bases. Germline CDR1 KGHSH, CDR2 LQKENI. The CDR3 loop spans 16 amino acids. V shed 3 bases and J 1 base; nucleotides not matched to a gene: 4. The chain's CDR3 is CASSPGTSGRQETQYF. The CDR3 DNA is TGTGCCAGCTCACCGGGGACTAGCGGCCGCCAAGAGACCCAGTACTTC. Looking up the rest from reference TRBV18 and TRBJ2-5 gives the full variable domain: NAGVMQNPRHLVRRRGQEARLRCSPMKGHSHVYWYRQLPEEGLKFMVYLQKENIIDESGMPKERFSAEFPKEGPSILRIQQVVRGDSAAYFCASSPGTSGRQETQYFGPGTRLLVL.

The J gene is TRBJ2-7, the V gene TRBV18; no clear D. Germline-derived CDR1 and CDR2 are KGHSH and LQKENI. The ends were cut back, 2 bases at V and 2 bases at J, with 7 bases in the middle. The CDR3 loop spans 13 amino acids. The CDR3 nucleotides read TGTGCCAGCTCACCAAAGAGAGCCTACGAGCAGTACTTC. The encoded protein is CASSPKRAYEQYF.

This sequence joins TRBV5-6 and TRBJ1-4; possibly TRBD1 for D (5 bases). The CDR3 length is 16 residues. Germline CDR1 SGHDT, CDR2 YYEEEE. With 4 bases removed from V and 5 bases from J, the gap between germline ends came to 18 bases. CDR3: CASSPRGPTRNEKLFF. The DNA for the CDR3 is TGTGCCAGCAGCCCTCGGGGCCCAACCAGAAATGAAAAACTGTTTTTT.

V is TRBV11-2 and J is TRBJ2-3, with TRBD2 matching 10 bases. The V gene end was trimmed by 2 bases and the J gene end by 1 base; junction bases not matched to a gene: 6. The CDR3 is 17 residues long. From germline, CDR1 is SGHAT and CDR2 FQNNGV. As DNA, the CDR3 is TGTGCCAGCAGCTTATTGACCGGGACTAGCGGCACAGATACGCAGTATTTT. Encoded protein: CASSLLTGTSGTDTQYF.

The J gene is TRBJ2-1, the V gene TRBV13, with D perhaps TRBD2 (5 bases). V shed 4 bases and J shed 3 bases, with 10 bases lying between them. This CDR3 has 14 residues. Germline CDR1 reads PRHDT; CDR2 reads FYEKMQ (reference sequence). The DNA of the CDR3 is TGTGCCAGCAGCTCCGGACTGGTCTACAATGAGCAGTTCTTC. This translates into CASSSGLVYNEQFF.

The CDR3 DNA reads TGTGCCAGCAGTGACTTAACTAGCGGGTTATCGACCGGGGAGCTGTTTTTT. Encoded protein: CASSDLTSGLSTGELFF. This chain links TRBV2 with TRBJ2-2, with TRBD2 matching over 9 bases. Germline V gives CDR1 SNHLY, CDR2 FYNNEI. Unmatched junction bases numbered 10, after V lost 3 bases and J lost 5 bases. The CDR3 has 17 amino acids.

The V and J genes are TRBV6-5 and TRBJ2-1, with 8 bases that match TRBD1. Germline V lookup: CDR1 MNHEY, CDR2 SVGAGI. The CDR3 has 16 residues. V lost 1 base and J lost 8; bases outside the gene matches: 10. The CDR3 nucleotides are TGTGCCAGCAGTTACTTCGCCGGGACAGGCCCCGATGAGCAGTTCTTC. Translated, it gives CASSYFAGTGPDEQFF.

This chain uses TRBV5-4 with TRBJ2-1; TRBD2 matches at 10 bases. There are 14 residues in the CDR3. Trimming removed 4 bases from V and 4 bases from J; junction bases left unmatched: 2. The germline CDR1 and CDR2 sequences are SGHNT and YYREEE (reference sequence). CDR3: CASSLSGGYNEQFF. The DNA for the CDR3 is TGTGCCAGCAGCCTTAGCGGGGGGTACAATGAGCAGTTCTTC.

The gene calls are TRBV29-1 and TRBJ2-5, with 10 bases identical to TRBD2. Trimming at V came to 8 bases and at J to 4 bases, leaving 7 bases not matched to a gene. The germline V gene encodes CDR1 SQVTM and CDR2 ANQGSEA. CDR3 size: 13 residues. The CDR3 region is CSSSGRAPETQYF. The CDR3 DNA is TGCAGCTCGAGCGGGAGGGCCCCAGAGACCCAGTACTTC.